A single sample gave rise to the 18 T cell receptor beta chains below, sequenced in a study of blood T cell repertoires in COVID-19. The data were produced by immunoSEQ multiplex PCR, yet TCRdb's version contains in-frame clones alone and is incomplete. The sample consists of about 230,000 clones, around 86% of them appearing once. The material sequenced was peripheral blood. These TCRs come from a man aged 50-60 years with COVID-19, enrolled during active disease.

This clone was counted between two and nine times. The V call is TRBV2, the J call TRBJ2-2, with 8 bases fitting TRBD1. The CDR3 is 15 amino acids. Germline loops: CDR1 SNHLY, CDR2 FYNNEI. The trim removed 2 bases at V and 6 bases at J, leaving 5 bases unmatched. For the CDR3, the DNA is TGTGCCAGCAGTGAACGTACGGACAGGGCCGGGGAGCTGTTTTTT. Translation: CASSERTDRAGELFF.

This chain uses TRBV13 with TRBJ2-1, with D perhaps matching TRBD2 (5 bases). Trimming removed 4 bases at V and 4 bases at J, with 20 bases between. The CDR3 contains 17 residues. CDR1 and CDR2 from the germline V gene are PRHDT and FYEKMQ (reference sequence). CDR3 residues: CASSWPRKRRLYNEQFF. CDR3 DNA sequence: TGTGCCAGCAGCTGGCCCAGGAAGCGGCGCTTATACAATGAGCAGTTCTTC.

As DNA, the CDR3 is TGCGCCAGCAGCTCAGGGACTAGCGGGAGCCCTTTCTTTAGCACAGATACGCAGTATTTT. This translates into CASSSGTSGSPFFSTDTQYF. The chain employs TRBV5-1 and TRBJ2-3; 14 bases align to TRBD2. V was pared by 3 bases and J by 0 bases, with 12 bases of the junction left unmatched. This CDR3 is built from 20 residues. Germline CDR1 and CDR2: SGHRS and YFSETQ.

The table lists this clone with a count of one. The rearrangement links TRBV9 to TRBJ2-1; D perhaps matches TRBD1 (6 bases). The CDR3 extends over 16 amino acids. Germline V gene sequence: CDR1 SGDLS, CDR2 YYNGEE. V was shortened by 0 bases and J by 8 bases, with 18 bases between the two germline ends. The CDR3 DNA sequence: TGTGCCAGCAGCGTAGGTCTGAGGGGGTTCGAGGATGAGCAGTTCTTC. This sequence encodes CASSVGLRGFEDEQFF.

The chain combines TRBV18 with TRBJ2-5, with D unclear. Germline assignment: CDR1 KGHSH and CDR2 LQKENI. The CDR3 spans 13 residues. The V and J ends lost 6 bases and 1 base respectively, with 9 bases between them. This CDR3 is CASSPLPQETQYF. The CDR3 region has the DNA TGTGCCAGCTCTCCTCTACCCCAAGAGACCCAGTACTTC.

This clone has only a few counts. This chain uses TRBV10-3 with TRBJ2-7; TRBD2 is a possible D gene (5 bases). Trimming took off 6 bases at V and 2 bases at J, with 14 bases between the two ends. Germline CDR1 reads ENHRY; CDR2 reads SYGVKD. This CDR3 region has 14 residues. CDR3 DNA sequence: TGTGCCATCAGAGAGGGTCCGCCAGCCTACGAGCAGTACTTC. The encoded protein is CAIREGPPAYEQYF.

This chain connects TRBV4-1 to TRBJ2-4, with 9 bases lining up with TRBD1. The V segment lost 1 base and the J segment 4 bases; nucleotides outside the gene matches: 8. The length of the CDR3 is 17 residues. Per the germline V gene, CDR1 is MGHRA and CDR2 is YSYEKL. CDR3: CASSQVVPGTGKNIQYF. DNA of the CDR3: TGCGCCAGCAGCCAAGTTGTTCCGGGGACAGGGAAAAACATTCAGTACTTC.

The CDR3 DNA reads as TGTGCCAGCAGAAACAACAGGGACACTGAAGCTTTCTTT. Amino acids: CASRNNRDTEAFF. This sequence joins TRBV6-5 and TRBJ1-1; possibly TRBD1 for D (6 bases). From germline, CDR1 is MNHEY and CDR2 SVGAGI. This CDR3 comprises 13 residues. V lost 6 bases, J lost 3 bases, and 11 bases lay in between.

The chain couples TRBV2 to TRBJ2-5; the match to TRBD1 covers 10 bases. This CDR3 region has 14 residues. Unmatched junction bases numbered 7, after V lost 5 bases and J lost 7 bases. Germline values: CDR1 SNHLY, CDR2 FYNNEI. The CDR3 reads CASSSTGGFGTQYF. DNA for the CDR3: TGTGCCAGCAGTTCGACAGGGGGCTTTGGGACCCAGTACTTC. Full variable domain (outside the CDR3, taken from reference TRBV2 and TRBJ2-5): EPEVTQTPSHQVTQMGQEVILRCVPISNHLYFYWYRQILGQKVEFLVSFYNNEISEKSEIFDDQFSVERPDGSNFTLKIRSTKLEDSAMYFCASSSTGGFGTQYFGPGTRLLVL.

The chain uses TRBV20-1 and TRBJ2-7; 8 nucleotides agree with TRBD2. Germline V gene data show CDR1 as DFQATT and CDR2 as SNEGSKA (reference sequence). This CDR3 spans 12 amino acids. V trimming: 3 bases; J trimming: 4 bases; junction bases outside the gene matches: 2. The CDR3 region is CSASTSGYEQYF. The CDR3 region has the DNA TGCAGTGCTAGTACTAGCGGATACGAGCAGTACTTC.

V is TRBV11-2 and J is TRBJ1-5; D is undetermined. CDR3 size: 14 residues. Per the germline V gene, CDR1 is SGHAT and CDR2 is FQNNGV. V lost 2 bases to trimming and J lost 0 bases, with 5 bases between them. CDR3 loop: CASSLQSSNQPQHF. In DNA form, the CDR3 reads TGTGCCAGCAGCTTACAATCTAGCAATCAGCCCCAGCATTTT.

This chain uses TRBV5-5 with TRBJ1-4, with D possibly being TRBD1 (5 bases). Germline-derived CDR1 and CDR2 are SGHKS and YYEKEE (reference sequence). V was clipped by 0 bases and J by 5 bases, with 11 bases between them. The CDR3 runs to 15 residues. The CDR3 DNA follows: TGTGCCAGCAGCTTGGCGGCAGGGAGGAATGAAAAACTGTTTTTT. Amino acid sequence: CASSLAAGRNEKLFF.

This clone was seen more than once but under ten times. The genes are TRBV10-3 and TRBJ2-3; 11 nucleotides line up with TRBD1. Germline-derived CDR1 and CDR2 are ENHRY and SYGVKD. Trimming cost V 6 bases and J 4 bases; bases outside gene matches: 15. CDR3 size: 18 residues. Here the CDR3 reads CAISSPPGQGGLSDTQYF. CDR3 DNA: TGTGCCATCAGCTCCCCTCCGGGACAGGGGGGACTATCAGATACGCAGTATTTT.

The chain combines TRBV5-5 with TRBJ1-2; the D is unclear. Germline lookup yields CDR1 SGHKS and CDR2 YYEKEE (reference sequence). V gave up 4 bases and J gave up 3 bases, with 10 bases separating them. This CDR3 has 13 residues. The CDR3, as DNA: TGTGCCAGCAGCCCTCAGGCCGACTATGGCTACACCTTC. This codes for CASSPQADYGYTF.

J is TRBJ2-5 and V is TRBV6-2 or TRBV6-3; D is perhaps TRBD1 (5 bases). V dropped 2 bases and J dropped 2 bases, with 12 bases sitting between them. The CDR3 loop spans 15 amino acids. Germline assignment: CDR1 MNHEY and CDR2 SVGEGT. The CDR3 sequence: CASSYGATEQETQYF. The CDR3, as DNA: TGTGCCAGCAGTTACGGTGCGACAGAACAAGAGACCCAGTACTTC.

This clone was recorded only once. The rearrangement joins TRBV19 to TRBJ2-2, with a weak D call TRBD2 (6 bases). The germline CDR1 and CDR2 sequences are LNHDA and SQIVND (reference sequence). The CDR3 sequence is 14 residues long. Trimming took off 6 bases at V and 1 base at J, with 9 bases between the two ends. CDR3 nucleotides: TGTGCCAGTAGGGGTAGCGGGAACACCGGGGAGCTGTTTTTT. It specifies CASRGSGNTGELFF. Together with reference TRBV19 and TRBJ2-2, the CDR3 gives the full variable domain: DGGITQSPKYLFRKEGQNVTLSCEQNLNHDAMYWYRQDPGQGLRLIYYSQIVNDFQKGDIAEGYSVSREKKESFPLTVTSAQKNPTAFYLCASRGSGNTGELFFGEGSRLTVL.

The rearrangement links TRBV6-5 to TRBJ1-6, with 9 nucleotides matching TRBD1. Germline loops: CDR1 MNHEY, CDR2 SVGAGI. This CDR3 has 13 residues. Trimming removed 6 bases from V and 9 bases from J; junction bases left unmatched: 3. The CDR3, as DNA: TGTGCCAGCAGGGACAGGGGTGGTTCACCCCTCCACTTT. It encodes CASRDRGGSPLHF.

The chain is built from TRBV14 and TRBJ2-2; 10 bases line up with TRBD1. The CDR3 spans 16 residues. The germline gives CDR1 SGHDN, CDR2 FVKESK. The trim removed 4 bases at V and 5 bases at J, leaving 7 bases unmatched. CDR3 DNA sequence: TGTGCCAGCAGCCTGACAGGGGGCGCTAAAACCGGGGAGCTGTTTTTT. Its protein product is CASSLTGGAKTGELFF.